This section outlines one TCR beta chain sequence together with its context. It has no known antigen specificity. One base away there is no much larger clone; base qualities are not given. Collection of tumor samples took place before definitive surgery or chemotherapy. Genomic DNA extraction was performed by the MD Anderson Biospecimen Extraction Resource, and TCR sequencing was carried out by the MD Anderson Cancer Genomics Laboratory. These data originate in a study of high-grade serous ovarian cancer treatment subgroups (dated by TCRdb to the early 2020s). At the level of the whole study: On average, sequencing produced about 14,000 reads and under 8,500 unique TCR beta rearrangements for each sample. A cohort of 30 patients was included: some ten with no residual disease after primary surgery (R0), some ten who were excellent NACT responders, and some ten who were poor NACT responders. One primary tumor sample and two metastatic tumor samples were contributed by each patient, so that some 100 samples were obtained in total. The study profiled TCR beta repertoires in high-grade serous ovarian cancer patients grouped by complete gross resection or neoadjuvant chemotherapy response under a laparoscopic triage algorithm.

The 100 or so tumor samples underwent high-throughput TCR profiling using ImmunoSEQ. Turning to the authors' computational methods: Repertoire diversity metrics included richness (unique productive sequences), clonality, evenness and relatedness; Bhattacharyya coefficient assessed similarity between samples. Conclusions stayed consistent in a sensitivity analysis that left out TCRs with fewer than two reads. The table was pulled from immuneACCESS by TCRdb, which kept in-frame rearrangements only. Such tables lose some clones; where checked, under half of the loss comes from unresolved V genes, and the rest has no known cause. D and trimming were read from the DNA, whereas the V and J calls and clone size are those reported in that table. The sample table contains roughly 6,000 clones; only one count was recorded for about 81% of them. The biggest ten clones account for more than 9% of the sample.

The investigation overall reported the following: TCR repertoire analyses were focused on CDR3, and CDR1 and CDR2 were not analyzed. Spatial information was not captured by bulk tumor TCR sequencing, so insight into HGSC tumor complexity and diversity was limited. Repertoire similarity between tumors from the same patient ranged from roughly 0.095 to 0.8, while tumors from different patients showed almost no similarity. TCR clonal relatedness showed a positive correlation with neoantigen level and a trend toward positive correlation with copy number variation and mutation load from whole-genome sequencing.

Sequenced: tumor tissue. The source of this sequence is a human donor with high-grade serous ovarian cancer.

The DNA sequence is given as TGTGCCAGTAGTCCCCGGCAGGGTATTGGCAATCAGCCCCAGCATTTT. This codes for CASSPRQGIGNQPQHF. The chain is made from TRBV19 and TRBJ1-5; TRBD1 might be the D gene, on 5 matching bases. The junction shows trimming of 5 bases on V and 2 bases on J, plus 16 bases between the germline ends. Based on the germline V gene (reference sequence), the CDR1 and CDR2 sequences are LNHDA and SQIVND. The cysteine opens and the phenylalanine closes a CDR3 of 16 amino acids. Left in the record is the CDR3 DNA by itself, 48 bases read in frame from the first base.